This T cell receptor (beta chain) stems from a study of blood T cell repertoires in COVID-19. Assay used: immunoSEQ multiplex PCR; TCRdb lists only in-frame clones, some missing. Seen here are some 120,000 clones, under 95% observed once, and the top ten hold about 3.5%. Germline CDR1 SGHRS, CDR2 YFSETQ. V was trimmed by 5 bases and J by 0 bases, leaving 10 bases between them. This CDR3 is 14 amino acids long. This sequence joins TRBV5-1 and TRBJ2-3; TRBD1 is a possible D gene (6 bases). The sample was peripheral blood. The receptor was derived from a man aged 45-60 years with active COVID-19. The CDR3 here is CASRDRVSTDTQYF. CDR3 bases: TGCGCCAGCAGGGACAGAGTTAGCACAGATACGCAGTATTTT. The whole variable domain, remainder taken from reference TRBV5-1 and TRBJ2-3, is KAGVTQTPRYLIKTRGQQVTLSCSPISGHRSVSWYQQTPGQGLQFLFEYFSETQRNKGNFPGRFSGRQFSNSRSEMNVSTLELGDSALYLCASRDRVSTDTQYFGPGTRLTVL.